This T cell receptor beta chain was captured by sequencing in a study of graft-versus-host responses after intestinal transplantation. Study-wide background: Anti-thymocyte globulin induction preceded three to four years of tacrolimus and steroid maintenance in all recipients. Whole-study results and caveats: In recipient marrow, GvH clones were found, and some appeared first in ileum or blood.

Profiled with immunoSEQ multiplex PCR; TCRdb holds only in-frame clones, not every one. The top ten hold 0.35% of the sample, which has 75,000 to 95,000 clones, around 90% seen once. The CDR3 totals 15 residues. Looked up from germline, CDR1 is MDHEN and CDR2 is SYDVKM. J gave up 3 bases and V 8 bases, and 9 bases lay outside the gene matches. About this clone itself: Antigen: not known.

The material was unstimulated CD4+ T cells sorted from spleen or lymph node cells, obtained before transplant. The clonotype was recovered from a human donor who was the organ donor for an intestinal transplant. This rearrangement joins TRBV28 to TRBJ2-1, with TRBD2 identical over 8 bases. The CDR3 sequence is CASSRREGNYNEQFF. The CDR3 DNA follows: TGTGCCAGCTCTCGACGGGAGGGCAACTACAATGAGCAGTTCTTC.